The entry that follows covers one TCR beta chain sequence. Its target is not known. The input was about 500 ng total RNA; TCR beta cDNA was made from it with a constant-region primer. A slightly modified ARM-PCR protocol with three nested multiplex PCR rounds produced these TCR beta libraries. TRBV1-TRBV30 forward primers paired with a C-beta reverse primer drove the first two PCR rounds, approximately 11 cycles each. TCRdb recomputed calls from the multiplex PCR reads with MiXCR, one row per CDR3 protein. The sample includes about 200,000 distinct CDR3 sequences, 65% seen only once; the top ten take roughly 7%. This CDR3 has 14 residues. CDR1 is DFQATT and CDR2 is SNEGSKA in the germline V gene (reference sequence). The V and J ends lost 5 bases and 3 bases respectively, with 17 bases between them. Germline DNA was also extracted, and blood RNA was taken from unsorted whole blood. The sample originates from a study of tumor-infiltrating lymphocytes in primary liver carcinoma. On the study more broadly: Patients diagnosed with primary liver carcinoma received treatment through surgical resection. Aged between 30 and 69 years, the patients were men and women. The study's findings and limits: For tumor-adjacent and tumor-blood pairs, overlap was less than that seen for tumor region pairs.

This rearrangement joins TRBV20-1 to TRBJ2-7; D perhaps matches TRBD2 (5 bases). The sequence was collected from a woman aged 55-70 years with primary liver carcinoma and hepatitis B virus infection. The sequencing input was peripheral blood. CDR3 protein: CSALRDPALYEQYF. The CDR3, as DNA: TGCAGTGCTCTGAGGGATCCCGCACTCTACGAGCAGTACTTC.